This T cell receptor beta chain originates from a study of CD8+ T cells in alopecia areata. Overall study results and limits: TCR sharing was clearer in mice than between patients, perhaps partly owing to patient HLA diversity. Normal skin's resident alphabeta T cells are sequenced alongside lesional scalp T cells. Affected scalp, especially in alopecia totalis/universalis, had a higher clonality than normal scalp did.

With 4 bases clipped from V and 12 bases from J, the junction kept 5 bases outside the gene matches. The CDR3 runs to 12 residues. Germline V gene lookup returns CDR1 MNHNY and CDR2 SVGAGI (reference sequence). cDNA prepared by RNA extraction and subsequent reverse transcription served as the template for sequencing. Here immunoSEQ multiplex PCR was the method, and the copy in TCRdb shows in-frame clones only, minus some. The table shows about 140,000 clones, with around 57% occurring only once. With regard to this clone: Antigen: not known.

PBMCs were stained for CD3, CD4 and CD8, and CD4+ and CD8+ T cells were sorted. The chain combines TRBV6-6 with TRBJ2-7; TRBD1 agrees at 11 bases. Sequences were obtained from CD4+ T cells sorted from blood. The clonotype was recovered from a human donor in good health. DNA for the CDR3: TGTGCCAGCAGTTTGGGACAGGGGGGGACGTACTTC. Translating gives CASSLGQGGTYF.